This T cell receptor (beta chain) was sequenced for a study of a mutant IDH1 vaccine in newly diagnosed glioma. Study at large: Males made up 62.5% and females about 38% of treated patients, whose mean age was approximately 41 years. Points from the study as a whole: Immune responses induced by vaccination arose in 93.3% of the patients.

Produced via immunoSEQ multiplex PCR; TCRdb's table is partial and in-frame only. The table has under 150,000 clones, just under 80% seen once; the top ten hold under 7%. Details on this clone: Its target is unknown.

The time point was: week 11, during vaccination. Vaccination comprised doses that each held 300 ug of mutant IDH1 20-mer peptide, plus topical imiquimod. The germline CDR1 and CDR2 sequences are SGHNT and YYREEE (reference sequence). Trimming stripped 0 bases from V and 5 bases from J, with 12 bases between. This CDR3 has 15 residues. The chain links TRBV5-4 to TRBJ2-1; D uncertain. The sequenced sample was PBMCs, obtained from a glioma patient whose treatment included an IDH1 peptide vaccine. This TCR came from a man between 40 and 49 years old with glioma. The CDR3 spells CASSLVGGSHNEQFF. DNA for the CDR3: TGTGCCAGCAGCTTGGTGGGCGGTTCACACAATGAGCAGTTCTTC.